Following are 10 T cell receptor beta chains from one sample sequenced in a study of T-cell memory formation after mild COVID-19. TCRdb reprocessed the 5' RACE reads via MiXCR and lists one record per CDR3 protein. The top ten hold about 8.1% of the sample, which has hundreds of thousands of distinct CDR3 sequences, roughly 17% seen once. The sample consisted of PBMCs or a T cell subset sorted from them (not recorded which). These receptor sequences come from an adult woman who had mild COVID-19 (a few samples of this study predate the infection). Cell type and time point are not known.

This chain uses TRBV3-1 with TRBJ2-7, with D perhaps being TRBD1 or TRBD2 (5 bases each). The CDR3 extends over 15 amino acids. V was cut by 4 bases and J by 3 bases, with 16 bases left in between. The germline gives CDR1 LGHDT, CDR2 YNNKEL (reference sequence). The CDR3 reads CASSRGDGGFYEQYF. Written as DNA, the CDR3 is TGTGCCAGCAGCCGAGGGGACGGAGGATTCTACGAGCAGTACTTC.

Only a few counts were recorded for this clonotype. This chain joins TRBV7-9 and TRBJ2-1; no clear D. V lost 6 bases, J lost 11 bases, and 14 bases lay in between. Per germline, CDR1 SEHNR and CDR2 FQNEAQ (reference sequence). The CDR3 contains 12 residues. The CDR3, as DNA: TGTGCCAGCAGTCAAACCCACCGAAAGCAGTTCTTC. Translating it yields CASSQTHRKQFF.

V gene TRBV4-1 combines with J gene TRBJ2-5; 12 bases fit TRBD2. The CDR3 runs 19 residues. CDR1 and CDR2 (germline): MGHRA, YSYEKL. Unmatched junction bases numbered 14, after V lost 4 bases and J lost 2 bases. CDR3 nucleotide sequence: TGCGCCAGCAGCCCGAGAACTAGCGGGGGGCAAAGACATCAAGAGACCCAGTACTTC. Amino acid sequence: CASSPRTSGGQRHQETQYF.

The chain is built from TRBV27 and TRBJ2-7; possibly TRBD2 for D (6 bases). Trimming took 3 bases from V and 7 from J, leaving 19 bases between them. This CDR3 contains 15 residues. The V gene's germline CDR1 is MNHEY and CDR2 SMNVEV (reference sequence). CDR3 loop: CASSLQGPYGGEQYF. For the CDR3, the DNA is TGTGCCAGCAGTTTGCAAGGCCCGTATGGGGGGGAGCAGTACTTC.

This clonotype was found a few times. This chain uses TRBV7-2 with TRBJ2-2; D may be TRBD2 (7 bases). Between the trimmed V and J ends, which lost 5 bases and 2 bases, there was a span of 15 bases. The V gene's germline CDR1 is SGHTA and CDR2 FQGNSA. This CDR3 has 16 amino acids. DNA for the CDR3: TGTGCCAGCAGCGGGGGGGCTAACATCAACACCGGGGAGCTGTTTTTT. It encodes CASSGGANINTGELFF.

The CDR3 loop is CATSSEGGAYNEQFF. The CDR3 DNA reads TGTGCCACCAGTTCTGAGGGAGGGGCCTACAATGAGCAGTTCTTC. The genes are TRBV24-1 and TRBJ2-1; TRBD2 agrees at 7 bases. Germline V gene lookup returns CDR1 KGHDR and CDR2 SFDVKD. The CDR3 runs to 15 residues. V gave up 6 bases and J gave up 2 bases; unmatched junction bases: 6.

The sample holds many counts of this clonotype. V and J are TRBV7-6 and TRBJ2-7; D possibly corresponds to TRBD2 (7 bases). The germline V gene has CDR1 SGHVS and CDR2 FNYEAQ. Trimming took 4 bases from V and 3 from J, leaving 13 bases between them. CDR3 length equals 14 residues. CDR3 nucleotide sequence: TGTGCCAGCAGCTCCGGGGGGCAGTACTACGAGCAGTACTTC. Amino acids: CASSSGGQYYEQYF.

This clonotype was recorded a few times. This sequence joins TRBV20-1 and TRBJ1-5; D is ambiguous. Trimming cost V 0 bases and J 6 bases, with 6 bases left between them. The CDR3 extends over 12 amino acids. Germline V CDR1 and CDR2: DFQATT, SNEGSKA (reference sequence). For the CDR3, the DNA is TGCAGTGCTAGAGATTTGAGTCAGCCCCAGCATTTT. The encoded protein is CSARDLSQPQHF.

This clonotype turned up a few times. The chain has TRBV20-1 and TRBJ1-1; 7 bases align to TRBD1. This CDR3 is built from 17 residues. V shed 5 bases and J 3 bases; nucleotides not matched to a gene: 18. CDR1 and CDR2 from the germline V gene are DFQATT and SNEGSKA (reference sequence). The CDR3 nucleotides read TGCAGTGCTTACCGCAGGGGGGCGTCCTCGGGGGACACTGAAGCTTTCTTT. It is translated as CSAYRRGASSGDTEAFF.

The chain carries TRBV7-2 and TRBJ1-5; D is perhaps TRBD1 (6 bases). The ends were cut back, 7 bases at V and 3 bases at J, with 13 bases in the middle. This CDR3 is built from 14 residues. Germline V gene sequence: CDR1 SGHTA, CDR2 FQGNSA. The CDR3 spells CASNRWDTNQPQHF. In nucleotides, the CDR3 is TGTGCCAGCAACCGCTGGGACACCAATCAGCCCCAGCATTTT.